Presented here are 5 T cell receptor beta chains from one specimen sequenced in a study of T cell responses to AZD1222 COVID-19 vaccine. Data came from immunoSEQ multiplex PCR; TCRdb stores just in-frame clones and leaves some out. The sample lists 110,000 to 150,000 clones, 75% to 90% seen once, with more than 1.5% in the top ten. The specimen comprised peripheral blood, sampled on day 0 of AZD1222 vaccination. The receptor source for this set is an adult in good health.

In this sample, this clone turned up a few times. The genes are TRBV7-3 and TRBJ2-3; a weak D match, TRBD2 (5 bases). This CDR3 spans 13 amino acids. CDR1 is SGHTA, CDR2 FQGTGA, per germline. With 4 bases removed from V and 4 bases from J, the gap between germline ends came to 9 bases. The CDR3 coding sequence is TGTGCCAGCAGCTCACTAGGTTCAGATACGCAGTATTTT. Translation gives CASSSLGSDTQYF.

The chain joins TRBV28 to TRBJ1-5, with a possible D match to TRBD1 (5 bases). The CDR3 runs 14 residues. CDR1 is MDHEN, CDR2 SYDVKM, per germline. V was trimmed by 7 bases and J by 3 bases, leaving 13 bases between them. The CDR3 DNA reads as TGTGCCAGCACCAGACAGCTCCTCAATCAGCCCCAGCATTTT. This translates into CASTRQLLNQPQHF.

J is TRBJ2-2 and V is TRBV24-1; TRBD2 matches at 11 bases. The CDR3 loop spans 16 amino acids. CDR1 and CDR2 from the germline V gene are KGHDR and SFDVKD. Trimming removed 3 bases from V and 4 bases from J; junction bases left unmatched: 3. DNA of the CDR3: TGTGCCACCAGTGATCCCGGGACTAGCGGCACCGGGGAGCTGTTTTTT. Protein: CATSDPGTSGTGELFF.

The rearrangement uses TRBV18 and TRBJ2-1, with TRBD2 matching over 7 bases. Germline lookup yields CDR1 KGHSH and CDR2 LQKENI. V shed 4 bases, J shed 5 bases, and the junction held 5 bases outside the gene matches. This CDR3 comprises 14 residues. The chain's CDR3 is CASSRGGRNNEQFF. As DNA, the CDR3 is TGTGCCAGCTCACGCGGCGGGAGAAACAATGAGCAGTTCTTC. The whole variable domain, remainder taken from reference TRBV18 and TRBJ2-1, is NAGVMQNPRHLVRRRGQEARLRCSPMKGHSHVYWYRQLPEEGLKFMVYLQKENIIDESGMPKERFSAEFPKEGPSILRIQQVVRGDSAAYFCASSRGGRNNEQFFGPGTRLTVL.

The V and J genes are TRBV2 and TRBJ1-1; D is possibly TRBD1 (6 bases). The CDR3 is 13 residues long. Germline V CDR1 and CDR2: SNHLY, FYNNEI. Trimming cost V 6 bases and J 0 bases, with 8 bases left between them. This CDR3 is CASRGHLNTEAFF. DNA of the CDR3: TGTGCCAGCAGGGGACATTTGAACACTGAAGCTTTCTTT.